Listed here are 27 T cell receptor beta chains from one sample, sequenced in a study of technical replicates of blood from a handful of donors. TCRdb's copy holds only in-frame clones and misses some; the assay was immunoSEQ multiplex PCR. The sample shows 68,000 or so clones, roughly nine tenths of them seen only once. The sequencing input was T cells isolated from PBMCs. These receptors originate from a human donor in good health.

The chain uses TRBV15 and TRBJ1-5; 8 nucleotides line up with TRBD1. The germline CDR1 and CDR2 sequences are LNHNV and YYDKDF (reference sequence). Trimming cost V 0 bases and J 1 base; bases outside gene matches: 5. The CDR3 sequence is 17 residues long. The DNA for the CDR3 is TGTGCCACCAGCAGAGATAGAACAGGGGGGAGCAATCAGCCCCAGCATTTT. Its protein product is CATSRDRTGGSNQPQHF.

The chain combines TRBV5-1 with TRBJ2-5; TRBD1 matches at 10 bases. The length of the CDR3 is 17 residues. Germline assignment: CDR1 SGHRS and CDR2 YFSETQ. Trimming removed 4 bases from V and 5 bases from J; junction bases left unmatched: 14. The CDR3 DNA is TGCGCCAGCAGCCTGAGTACCGGGACAGGGGTTTCGGAGACCCAGTACTTC. Amino acid sequence: CASSLSTGTGVSETQYF.

The rearrangement uses TRBV11-1 and TRBJ2-6, with D unclear. This CDR3 region has 15 residues. V was trimmed by 5 bases and J by 4 bases, leaving 12 bases between them. CDR1 is SGHAT, CDR2 FQDESV, per germline (reference sequence). CDR3 in amino acids: CASSLQTTGANVLTF. The CDR3 DNA sequence: TGTGCCAGCAGCCTCCAGACAACCGGGGCCAACGTCCTGACTTTC.

The chain uses TRBV19 and TRBJ2-7; TRBD1 matches at 9 bases. Unmatched junction bases numbered 7, after V lost 9 bases and J lost 4 bases. CDR1 and CDR2 (germline): LNHDA, SQIVND (reference sequence). The CDR3 extends over 13 amino acids. The CDR3 region is CASGQGIFYEQYF. As DNA, the CDR3 is TGTGCCAGCGGACAGGGGATTTTTTACGAGCAGTACTTC.

V gene TRBV13 combines with J gene TRBJ1-1; D remains ambiguous. Germline assignment: CDR1 PRHDT and CDR2 FYEKMQ (reference sequence). This CDR3 comprises 15 residues. V lost 5 bases and J lost 5, with 18 bases in between. CDR3 sequence (DNA): TGTGCCAGCAGCCCCGTTTCGCGTGTTCGGACTGAAGCTTTCTTT. Its protein product is CASSPVSRVRTEAFF.

The chain combines TRBV5-1 with TRBJ2-6; D call uncertain. Trimming took off 0 bases at V and 0 bases at J, with 4 bases between the two ends. CDR3 size: 15 residues. CDR1 and CDR2 (germline): SGHRS, YFSETQ. The CDR3 loop is CASSLVYSGANVLTF. The CDR3 nucleotides read TGCGCCAGCAGCTTGGTCTACTCTGGGGCCAACGTCCTGACTTTC. The whole variable domain, filled in from reference TRBV5-1 and TRBJ2-6, reads KAGVTQTPRYLIKTRGQQVTLSCSPISGHRSVSWYQQTPGQGLQFLFEYFSETQRNKGNFPGRFSGRQFSNSRSEMNVSTLELGDSALYLCASSLVYSGANVLTFGAGSRLTVL.

The chain is built from TRBV4-1 and TRBJ1-5, with no clear D. CDR3 length: 14 amino acids. V was trimmed by 0 bases and J by 3 bases, leaving 6 bases between them. CDR1 MGHRA and CDR2 YSYEKL come from the germline V gene. CDR3 nucleotides: TGCGCCAGCAGCCAAGAGGGCAACAATCAGCCCCAGCATTTT. Its protein product is CASSQEGNNQPQHF.

The chain combines TRBV2 with TRBJ2-2; 13 nucleotides agree with TRBD2. Germline CDR1 reads SNHLY; CDR2 reads FYNNEI. The length of the CDR3 is 15 residues. V lost 8 bases and J lost 8; bases outside the gene matches: 8. For the CDR3, the DNA is TGTGCCAGCTCAGTACTAGCGGGAGGGTCTGGGGAGCTGTTTTTT. This encodes CASSVLAGGSGELFF.

V and J are TRBV19 and TRBJ2-7; 7 bases are shared with TRBD2. Germline CDR1 is LNHDA and CDR2 is SQIVND (reference sequence). The CDR3 contains 14 residues. J lost 3 bases, V lost 3 bases, and 5 bases had no gene match. The CDR3 spells CASSIRGLDYEQYF. The CDR3 DNA is TGTGCCAGTAGTATCCGTGGACTAGACTACGAGCAGTACTTC. The full variable domain, its missing parts supplied by reference TRBV19 and TRBJ2-7, is DGGITQSPKYLFRKEGQNVTLSCEQNLNHDAMYWYRQDPGQGLRLIYYSQIVNDFQKGDIAEGYSVSREKKESFPLTVTSAQKNPTAFYLCASSIRGLDYEQYFGPGTRLTVT.

This rearrangement joins TRBV6-5 to TRBJ2-5; no firm D call. Germline CDR1 reads MNHEY; CDR2 reads SVGAGI. V lost 2 bases and J lost 4, with 8 bases in between. CDR3 length: 13 residues. CDR3 nucleotide sequence: TGTGCCAGCAGTTACGAGATTGGAGAGACCCAGTACTTC. Encoded protein: CASSYEIGETQYF.

The chain recombines TRBV15 with TRBJ2-7; 11 bases fit TRBD2. The J segment lost 4 bases and the V segment lost 4 bases, leaving 3 bases of the junction unmatched. CDR3 size: 14 residues. The germline gives CDR1 LNHNV, CDR2 YYDKDF (reference sequence). The CDR3 sequence: CATSILAGAYEQYF. CDR3 sequence (DNA): TGTGCCACCAGCATACTAGCGGGAGCATACGAGCAGTACTTC.

The chain is built from TRBV11-2 and TRBJ1-4, with a weak D call TRBD1 (5 bases). This CDR3 is built from 15 residues. V shed 3 bases and J shed 7 bases, with 15 bases lying between them. Germline loops: CDR1 SGHAT, CDR2 FQNNGV. This CDR3 is CASSFEGRPREKLFF. The CDR3 DNA reads TGTGCCAGCAGCTTTGAGGGGAGGCCCCGTGAAAAACTGTTTTTT.

The chain joins TRBV19 to TRBJ2-1; D unclear. V gave up 5 bases and J gave up 9 bases, with 11 bases separating them. The CDR3 is 12 residues long. Germline loops: CDR1 LNHDA, CDR2 SQIVND (reference sequence). The DNA of the CDR3 is TGTGCCAGTAGTCCCACACAAGTTGAGCAGTTCTTC. The encoded protein is CASSPTQVEQFF.

The chain has TRBV11-1 and TRBJ2-7; 7 bases map to TRBD1. The CDR3 is 15 residues long. J lost 0 bases, V lost 6 bases, and 8 bases had no gene match. Germline values: CDR1 SGHAT, CDR2 FQDESV (reference sequence). For the CDR3, the DNA is TGTGCCAGCAGTCACGACCGGGACAGCTCCTACGAGCAGTACTTC. Translated: CASSHDRDSSYEQYF.

The chain employs TRBV30 and TRBJ2-7; D perhaps matches TRBD2 (6 bases). The CDR3 contains 13 residues. Looked up from germline, CDR1 is GTSNPN and CDR2 is SVGIG (reference sequence). The V gene lost 5 bases and the J gene lost 6 bases, with 17 bases spanning the gap. Here the CDR3 reads CAWRGRRVGEQYF. The DNA for the CDR3 is TGTGCCTGGCGGGGCAGGAGGGTCGGCGAGCAGTACTTC.

This clone occurred once. V is TRBV12-5 and J is TRBJ2-5, with a weak D call TRBD2 (5 bases). Germline CDR1 is LGHNT and CDR2 is FRNRAP. This CDR3 spans 13 amino acids. The ends were cut back, 5 bases at V and 5 bases at J, with 12 bases in the middle. The CDR3 loop is CASGEGFGETQYF. The CDR3 DNA reads as TGTGCTAGTGGTGAGGGTTTCGGGGAGACCCAGTACTTC.

The chain recombines TRBV9 with TRBJ2-1, with TRBD1 matching 7 bases. CDR1 is SGDLS and CDR2 is YYNGEE in the germline V gene. CDR3 size: 14 residues. Trimming removed 3 bases from V and 3 bases from J; junction bases left unmatched: 3. CDR3 nucleotide sequence: TGTGCCAGCAGCGCGTGGGACAGCTACAATGAGCAGTTCTTC. Translation: CASSAWDSYNEQFF.

This clone was detected once. The J gene is TRBJ2-1, the V gene TRBV2; D unresolved. The CDR3 loop spans 14 amino acids. Germline CDR1 reads SNHLY; CDR2 reads FYNNEI. Deletions cut 6 bases from V and 4 bases from J, with 13 bases between. This CDR3 reads CASREQSLYNEQFF. CDR3 coding DNA: TGTGCCAGCAGGGAGCAGTCCCTATACAATGAGCAGTTCTTC.

This chain joins TRBV18 and TRBJ2-2; a possible D gene is TRBD2 (6 bases). Trimming removed 3 bases from V and 3 bases from J, with 20 bases in between. The germline V gene encodes CDR1 KGHSH and CDR2 LQKENI. The CDR3 runs to 18 residues. The CDR3 sequence: CASSPVAGPFRDTGELFF. The CDR3 DNA is TGTGCCAGCTCACCGGTCGCGGGACCTTTTAGGGACACCGGGGAGCTGTTTTTT.

In its sample, this clone was seen a few times. V and J are TRBV19 and TRBJ2-7; weak D call: TRBD1 (5 bases). Per the germline V gene, CDR1 is LNHDA and CDR2 is SQIVND (reference sequence). CDR3 length: 14 residues. Trimming removed 1 base at V and 6 bases at J, with 13 bases between. Here the CDR3 DNA reads TGTGCCAGTAGTATAGGGCAGGGTGTCTCCGAGCAGTACTTC. Translated: CASSIGQGVSEQYF.

The rearrangement joins TRBV6-1 to TRBJ1-1, with 7 positions matching TRBD1. Germline V gene data show CDR1 as MNHNS and CDR2 as SASEGT. The CDR3 covers 16 residues. The V gene end was trimmed by 6 bases and the J gene end by 6 bases; junction bases not matched to a gene: 16. The CDR3 region has the DNA TGTGCCAGCAGCGAAACGCAGACAGGGCTTAGCGCTGAAGCTTTCTTT. This sequence encodes CASSETQTGLSAEAFF.

The chain joins TRBV28 to TRBJ2-1, with TRBD1 identical over 11 bases. This CDR3 is 16 amino acids long. After removal of 6 bases from V and 6 bases from J, the junction contained 10 bases not matched to a gene. Germline CDR1 reads MDHEN; CDR2 reads SYDVKM. The CDR3: CASSLYPGQGGNEQFF. The CDR3 region has the DNA TGTGCCAGCAGCCTTTACCCGGGACAGGGGGGCAATGAGCAGTTCTTC.

V gene TRBV5-4 combines with J gene TRBJ2-1, with 9 positions matching TRBD2. The CDR3 extends over 14 amino acids. The trim removed 6 bases at V and 2 bases at J, leaving 3 bases unmatched. From germline, CDR1 is SGHNT and CDR2 YYREEE (reference sequence). In DNA form, the CDR3 reads TGTGCCAGCATCGCTAGCGGGACCTACAATGAGCAGTTCTTC. This encodes CASIASGTYNEQFF.

The chain combines TRBV28 with TRBJ1-1; D remains ambiguous. Per the germline V gene, CDR1 is MDHEN and CDR2 is SYDVKM. The CDR3 extends over 15 amino acids. V lost 2 bases and J 0 bases, leaving 10 bases between the germline ends. DNA for the CDR3: TGTGCCAGCAGTTTAGTAACTAGAATGAACACTGAAGCTTTCTTT. This translates into CASSLVTRMNTEAFF.

The rearrangement uses TRBV7-3 and TRBJ2-1; tentatively, D is TRBD2 (6 bases). The V gene's germline CDR1 is SGHTA and CDR2 FQGTGA. The CDR3 extends over 14 amino acids. Between the trimmed V and J ends, which lost 0 bases and 16 bases, there was a span of 19 bases. As DNA, the CDR3 is TGTGCCAGCAGCTTAACGTTGACCGGGACTTCGCAATTCTTC. The encoded protein is CASSLTLTGTSQFF. The full variable domain, its missing parts supplied by reference TRBV7-3 and TRBJ2-1, is GAGVSQTPSNKVTEKGKYVELRCDPISGHTALYWYRQSLGQGPEFLIYFQGTGAADDSGLPNDRFFAVRPEGSVSTLKIQRTERGDSAVYLCASSLTLTGTSQFFGPGTRLTVL.

The chain uses TRBV13 and TRBJ2-3; possible D gene TRBD2, 6 bases. V was clipped by 5 bases and J by 2 bases, with 17 bases between them. The CDR3 is 16 amino acids. The germline CDR1 and CDR2 sequences are PRHDT and FYEKMQ (reference sequence). CDR3 protein: CASSPRDWYFTDTQYF. The DNA of the CDR3 is TGTGCCAGCAGCCCCCGGGACTGGTATTTCACAGATACGCAGTATTTT.

The V and J genes are TRBV9 and TRBJ2-1; 8 bases match TRBD1. J lost 5 bases, V lost 7 bases, and 8 bases had no gene match. From germline, CDR1 is SGDLS and CDR2 YYNGEE. CDR3 length: 14 residues. This CDR3 is CASQGTGLDNEQFF. The CDR3 DNA reads as TGTGCCAGCCAGGGGACAGGTCTGGACAATGAGCAGTTCTTC.